This TCR beta chain was retrieved from a study of T cell responses to AZD1222 COVID-19 vaccine. In the case of this clone: Its cognate antigen is unknown.

Findings and limits, study-wide: Of spike-specific TCRs, nearly half reportedly target regions left unmutated in variants. Compared with day 0, the breadth and depth of the Spike-specific TCR repertoire rose significantly after two doses of AZD1222.

Assay: immunoSEQ multiplex PCR; the TCRdb copy retains only in-frame clones and omits some. The table lists more than 30,000 clones, roughly nine tenths of them singletons. The sequence was collected from an adult in good health. The sample consisted of peripheral blood, taken on day 0 of AZD1222 vaccination.

CDR3 region: CATSRGTGRTSPLHF. The CDR3, as DNA: TGTGCCACCAGCAGAGGAACAGGGCGGACTTCACCCCTCCACTTT. The chain recombines TRBV15 with TRBJ1-6; tentative D call: TRBD1 (6 bases). The germline CDR1 and CDR2 sequences are LNHNV and YYDKDF (reference sequence). The CDR3 spans 15 residues. V lost 1 base and J lost 9, with 13 bases in between.